This T cell receptor beta chain was sequenced in a study of response to subunit inactivated influenza vaccine. Whole-study results and caveats: The study's authors posited that every seasonal influenza vaccination enlists few new T cells.

On this clonotype: Antigen unknown.

There are 17 residues in the CDR3. V dropped 0 bases and J dropped 9 bases, with 21 bases sitting between them. Germline V gene data show CDR1 as LGHNA and CDR2 as YNFKEQ. TCRdb passed the RT-PCR reads through MiXCR, listing each CDR3 protein once. Of about half a million distinct CDR3 sequences listed, around 8% are singletons. The chain carries TRBV4-2 and TRBJ2-1; perhaps TRBD2 as D (6 bases). This receptor was taken from a man aged 50-75 years who received an inactivated influenza vaccine. Sequences were derived from PBMCs from blood, sampled around 2 years after vaccination. The CDR3 loop reads CASSQEKRRGGYVEQFF. CDR3 DNA: TGTGCCAGCAGCCAAGAGAAAAGGCGGGGTGGGTATGTTGAGCAGTTCTTC.